The rows below give T cell receptor beta chains drawn from one sample of a study of T cells after yellow fever vaccination. MiXCR was run by TCRdb on the 5' RACE reads, yielding one entry per CDR3 protein. Among 300,000 to 400,000 distinct CDR3 sequences listed, around an eighth were seen once. The material sequenced was CD4+ T cells sorted from PBMCs, taken 15 days after the yellow fever booster vaccination. The receptors originated from a man between 18 and 35 years old who received the YFV17D yellow fever vaccine. Both conserved end residues are trimmed from each CDR3.

j_gene,v_gene,CDR3aa
TRBJ1-6,TRBV10-2,ASSADTAWSPLH
TRBJ1-5,TRBV5-1,ASSLDSEDAPQH
TRBJ2-1,TRBV14,ASSPKRTSGGNEQF
TRBJ2-3,TRBV4-3,ASSPGGYADTQY
TRBJ2-5,TRBV7-2,ASSLESREETQY
TRBJ2-7,TRBV25-1,ASSWQGGSYEQY
TRBJ2-7,TRBV7-9,ASSFRVIEQY
TRBJ2-5,TRBV7-2,ASRKGDGKTQY
TRBJ2-1,TRBV4-3,ASSRSSGGRSSYNEQF
TRBJ2-3,TRBV20-1,SARDRIAGLTDTQY
TRBJ1-2,TRBV7-9,ASSLARDGYT
TRBJ1-1,TRBV7-2,ASSFSGLGQGSAF
TRBJ1-1,TRBV18,ASSPARGGTEAF
TRBJ2-3,TRBV5-4,ASSPVTGGLAGTQY
TRBJ2-5,TRBV4-3,ASSQDRSGAQY
TRBJ2-2,TRBV29-1,SVGQGYGELF
TRBJ2-1,TRBV4-2,ASSQFYNEQF
TRBJ2-3,TRBV7-2,ASSLVGTSGATDTQY
TRBJ1-5,TRBV20-1,SAPYEPNQPQH
TRBJ2-7,TRBV7-2,ASSLDRESDEQY
TRBJ2-2,TRBV5-1,ASSFGQPVTGELF
TRBJ2-7,TRBV27,ASSTVTGNNYEQY
TRBJ2-3,TRBV5-4,ASSLQSSDTQY
TRBJ2-1,TRBV11-2,ASTAWGVNEQF
TRBJ2-4,TRBV20-1,SASAWMIQY
TRBJ2-5,TRBV7-2,ASSPASNQETQY
TRBJ2-3,TRBV6-1,ASSEVAPSTDTQY
TRBJ1-5,TRBV15,ATSLRPGGNQPQH
TRBJ1-1,TRBV12-3/TRBV12-4,ASSLQSGKTEAF
TRBJ1-1,TRBV7-2,ASSLGRRWGLEAF
TRBJ2-2,TRBV5-1,ASRNTGTGGTGELF
TRBJ2-5,TRBV14,ASSLRRRYQETQY
TRBJ2-2,TRBV6-5,ASWDKNTGELF
TRBJ2-1,TRBV20-1,SAPTSGGEANEQF
TRBJ1-2,TRBV4-3,ASSQDPGQSYGYT
TRBJ2-4,TRBV5-1,ASSFDSSKNIQY
TRBJ1-2,TRBV6-5,ASSYLDRGYGYT
TRBJ2-4,TRBV6-5,ASRQGGIQY
TRBJ1-3,TRBV5-1,ASSSGTAAGNTIY
TRBJ2-7,TRBV20-1,SASRGTSMAYEQY
TRBJ2-3,TRBV7-3,ASSSDWDTQY
TRBJ1-2,TRBV15,ATSEDLYGYT
TRBJ2-1,TRBV12-3/TRBV12-4,ASSPRGGASSYNEQF
TRBJ2-3,TRBV10-3,AISGDGAGGDTQY